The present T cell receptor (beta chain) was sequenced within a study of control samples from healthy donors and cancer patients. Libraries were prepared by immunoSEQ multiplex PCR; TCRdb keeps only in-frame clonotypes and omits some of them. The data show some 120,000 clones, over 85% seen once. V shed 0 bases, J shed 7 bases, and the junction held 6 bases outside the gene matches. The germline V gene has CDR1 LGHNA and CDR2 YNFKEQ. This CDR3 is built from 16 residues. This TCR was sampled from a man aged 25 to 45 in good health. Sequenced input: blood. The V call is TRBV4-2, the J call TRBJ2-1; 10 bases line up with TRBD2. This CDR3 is CASSQDSSGGMNEQFF. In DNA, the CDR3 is TGTGCCAGCAGCCAAGATAGTAGCGGGGGGATGAATGAGCAGTTCTTC.